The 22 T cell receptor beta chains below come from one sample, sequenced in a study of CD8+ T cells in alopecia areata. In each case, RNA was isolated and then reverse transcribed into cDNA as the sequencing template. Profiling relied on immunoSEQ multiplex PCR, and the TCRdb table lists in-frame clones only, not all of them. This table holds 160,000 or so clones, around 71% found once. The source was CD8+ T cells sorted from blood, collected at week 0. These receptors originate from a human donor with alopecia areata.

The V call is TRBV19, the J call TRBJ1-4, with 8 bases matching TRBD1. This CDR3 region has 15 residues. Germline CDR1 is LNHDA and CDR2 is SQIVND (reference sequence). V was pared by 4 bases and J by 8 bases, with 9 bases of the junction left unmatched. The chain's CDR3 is CASSTMDREFEKLFF. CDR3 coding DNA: TGTGCCAGTAGTACCATGGACAGGGAATTCGAAAAACTGTTTTTT.

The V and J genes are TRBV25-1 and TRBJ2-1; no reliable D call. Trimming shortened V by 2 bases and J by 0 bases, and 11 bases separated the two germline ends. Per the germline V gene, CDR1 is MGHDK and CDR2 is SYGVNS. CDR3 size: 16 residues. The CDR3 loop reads CASSELTESSYNEQFF. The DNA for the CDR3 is TGTGCCAGCAGTGAACTAACCGAAAGCTCCTACAATGAGCAGTTCTTC.

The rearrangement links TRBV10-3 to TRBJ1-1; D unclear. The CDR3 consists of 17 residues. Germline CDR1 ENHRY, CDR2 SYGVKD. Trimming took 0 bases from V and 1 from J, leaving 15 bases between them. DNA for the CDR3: TGTGCCATCAGTGAGTCTCCGAGGGCGGGTAAGAACACTGAAGCTTTCTTT. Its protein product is CAISESPRAGKNTEAFF.

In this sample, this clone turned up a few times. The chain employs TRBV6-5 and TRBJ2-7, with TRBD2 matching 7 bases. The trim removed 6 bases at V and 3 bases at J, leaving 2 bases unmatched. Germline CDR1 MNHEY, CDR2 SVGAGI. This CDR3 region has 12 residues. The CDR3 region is CASRGTNYEQYF. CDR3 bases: TGTGCCAGCAGGGGGACTAACTACGAGCAGTACTTC.

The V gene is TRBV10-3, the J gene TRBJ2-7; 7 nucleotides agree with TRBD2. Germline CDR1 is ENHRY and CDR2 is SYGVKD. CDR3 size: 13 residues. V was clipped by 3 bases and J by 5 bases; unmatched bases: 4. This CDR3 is CAISEWGGDEQYF. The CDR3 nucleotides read TGTGCCATCAGTGAATGGGGGGGAGACGAGCAGTACTTC.

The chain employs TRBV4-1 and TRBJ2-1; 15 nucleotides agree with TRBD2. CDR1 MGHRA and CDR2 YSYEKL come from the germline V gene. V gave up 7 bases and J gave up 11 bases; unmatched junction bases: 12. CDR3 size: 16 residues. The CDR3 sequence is CASTPSGGTSGGKQFF. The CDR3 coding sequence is TGCGCCAGCACCCCATCAGGAGGGACTAGCGGGGGGAAGCAGTTCTTC.

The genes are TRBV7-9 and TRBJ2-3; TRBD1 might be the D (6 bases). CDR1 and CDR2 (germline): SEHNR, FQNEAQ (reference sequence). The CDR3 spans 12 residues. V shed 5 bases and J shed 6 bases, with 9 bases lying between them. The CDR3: CASSLQGDTQYF. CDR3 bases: TGTGCCAGCAGCCTACAGGGCGATACGCAGTATTTT.

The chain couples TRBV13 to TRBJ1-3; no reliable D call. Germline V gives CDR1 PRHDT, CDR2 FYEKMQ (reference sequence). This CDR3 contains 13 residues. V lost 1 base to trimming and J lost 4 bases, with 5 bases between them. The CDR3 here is CASSLDTGNTIYF. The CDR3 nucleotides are TGTGCCAGCAGCTTAGACACCGGAAACACCATATATTTT.

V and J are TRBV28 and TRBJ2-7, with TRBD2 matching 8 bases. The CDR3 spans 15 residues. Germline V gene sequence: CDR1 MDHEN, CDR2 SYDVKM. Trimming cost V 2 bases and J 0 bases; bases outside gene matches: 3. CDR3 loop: CASSLERGNSYEQYF. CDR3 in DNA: TGTGCCAGCAGTTTAGAGCGGGGGAACTCCTACGAGCAGTACTTC. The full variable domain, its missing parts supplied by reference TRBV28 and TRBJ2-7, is DVKVTQSSRYLVKRTGEKVFLECVQDMDHENMFWYRQDPGLGLRLIYFSYDVKMKEKGDIPEGYSVSREKKERFSLILESASTNQTSMYLCASSLERGNSYEQYFGPGTRLTVT.

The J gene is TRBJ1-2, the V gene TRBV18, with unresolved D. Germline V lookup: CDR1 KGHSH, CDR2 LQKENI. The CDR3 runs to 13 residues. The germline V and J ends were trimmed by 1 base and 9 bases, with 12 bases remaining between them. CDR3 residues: CASSPRRGVSYTF. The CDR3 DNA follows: TGTGCCAGCTCACCACGCCGGGGAGTGAGCTACACCTTC.

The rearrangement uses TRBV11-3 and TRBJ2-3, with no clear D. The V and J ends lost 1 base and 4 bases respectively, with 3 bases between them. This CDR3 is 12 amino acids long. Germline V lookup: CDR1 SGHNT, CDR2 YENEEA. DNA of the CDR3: TGTGCCAGCAGCTTAGGTCCAGATACGCAGTATTTT. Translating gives CASSLGPDTQYF.

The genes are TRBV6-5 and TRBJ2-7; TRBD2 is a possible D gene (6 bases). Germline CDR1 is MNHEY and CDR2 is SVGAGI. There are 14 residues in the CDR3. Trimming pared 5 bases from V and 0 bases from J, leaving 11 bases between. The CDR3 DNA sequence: TGTGCCAGCAGTACTCAGCGGGCCTCCTACGAGCAGTACTTC. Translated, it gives CASSTQRASYEQYF.

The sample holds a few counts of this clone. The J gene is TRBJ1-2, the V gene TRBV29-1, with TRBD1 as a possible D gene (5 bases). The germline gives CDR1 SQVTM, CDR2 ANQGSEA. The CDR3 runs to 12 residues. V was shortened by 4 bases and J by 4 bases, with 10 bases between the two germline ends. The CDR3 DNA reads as TGCAGCGTTGTTTGGGGGGGCTATGGCTACACCTTC. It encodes CSVVWGGYGYTF.

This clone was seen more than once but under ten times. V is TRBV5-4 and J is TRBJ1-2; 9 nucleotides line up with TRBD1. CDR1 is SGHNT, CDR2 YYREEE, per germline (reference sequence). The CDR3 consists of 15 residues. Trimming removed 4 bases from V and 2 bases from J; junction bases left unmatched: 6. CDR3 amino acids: CASSDPGQGNYGYTF. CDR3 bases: TGTGCCAGCAGCGATCCGGGACAGGGAAACTATGGCTACACCTTC.

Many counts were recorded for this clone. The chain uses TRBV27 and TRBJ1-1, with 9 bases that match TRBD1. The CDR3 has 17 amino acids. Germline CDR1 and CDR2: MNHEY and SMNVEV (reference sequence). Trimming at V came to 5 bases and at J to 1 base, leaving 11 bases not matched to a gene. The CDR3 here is CASSQIGQGHQNTEAFF. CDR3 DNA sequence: TGTGCCAGCAGTCAAATCGGACAGGGGCACCAGAACACTGAAGCTTTCTTT.

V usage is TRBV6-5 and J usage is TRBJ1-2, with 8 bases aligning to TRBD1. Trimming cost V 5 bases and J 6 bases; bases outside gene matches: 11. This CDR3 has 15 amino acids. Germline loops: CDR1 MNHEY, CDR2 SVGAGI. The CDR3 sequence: CASSPTPGTGHGYTF. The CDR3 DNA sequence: TGTGCCAGCAGTCCCACTCCCGGGACAGGTCATGGCTACACCTTC.

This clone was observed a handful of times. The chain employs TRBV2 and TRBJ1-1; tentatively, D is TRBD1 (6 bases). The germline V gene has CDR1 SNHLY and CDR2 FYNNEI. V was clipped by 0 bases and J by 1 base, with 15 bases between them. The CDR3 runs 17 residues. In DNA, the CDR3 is TGTGCCAGCAGTGAAGCGGACAGACCAAGACGGAACACTGAAGCTTTCTTT. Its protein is CASSEADRPRRNTEAFF.

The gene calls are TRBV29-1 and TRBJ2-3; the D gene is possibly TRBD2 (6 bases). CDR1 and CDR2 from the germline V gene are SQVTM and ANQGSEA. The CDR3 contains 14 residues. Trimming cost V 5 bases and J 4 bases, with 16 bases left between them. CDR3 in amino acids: CSVYASESPDTQYF. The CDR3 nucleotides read TGCAGCGTTTATGCTAGCGAGTCCCCAGATACGCAGTATTTT.

CDR3 sequence (DNA): TGCGCCAGCAGTCATGCTTTAGCGGGGCGATACAATGAGCAGTTCTTC. The encoded protein is CASSHALAGRYNEQFF. This chain connects TRBV23-1 to TRBJ2-1, with TRBD2 matching 8 bases. TRBV23-1 is filed as an ORF, its function uncertain. The CDR3 totals 16 residues. J gave up 4 bases and V 3 bases, and 8 bases lay outside the gene matches.

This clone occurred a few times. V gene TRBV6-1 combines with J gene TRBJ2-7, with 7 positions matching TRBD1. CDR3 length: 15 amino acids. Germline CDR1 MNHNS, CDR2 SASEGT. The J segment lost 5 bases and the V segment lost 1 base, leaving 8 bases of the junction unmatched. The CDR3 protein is CASSEVTGPFDEQYF. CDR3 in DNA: TGTGCCAGCAGTGAAGTGACAGGGCCTTTCGACGAGCAGTACTTC.

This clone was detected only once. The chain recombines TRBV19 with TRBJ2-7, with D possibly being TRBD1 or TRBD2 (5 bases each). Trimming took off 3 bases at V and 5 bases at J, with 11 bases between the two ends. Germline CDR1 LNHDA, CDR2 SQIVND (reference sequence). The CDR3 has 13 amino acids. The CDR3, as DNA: TGTGCCAGTAGTATGTGGGGGTTCAACGAGCAGTACTTC. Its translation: CASSMWGFNEQYF.

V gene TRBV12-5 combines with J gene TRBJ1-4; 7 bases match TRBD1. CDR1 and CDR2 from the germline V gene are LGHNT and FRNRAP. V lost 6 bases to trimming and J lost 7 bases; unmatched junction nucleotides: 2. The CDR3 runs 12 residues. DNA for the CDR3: TGTGCTAGTGGAGGACAGGCTGAAAAACTGTTTTTT. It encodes CASGGQAEKLFF.